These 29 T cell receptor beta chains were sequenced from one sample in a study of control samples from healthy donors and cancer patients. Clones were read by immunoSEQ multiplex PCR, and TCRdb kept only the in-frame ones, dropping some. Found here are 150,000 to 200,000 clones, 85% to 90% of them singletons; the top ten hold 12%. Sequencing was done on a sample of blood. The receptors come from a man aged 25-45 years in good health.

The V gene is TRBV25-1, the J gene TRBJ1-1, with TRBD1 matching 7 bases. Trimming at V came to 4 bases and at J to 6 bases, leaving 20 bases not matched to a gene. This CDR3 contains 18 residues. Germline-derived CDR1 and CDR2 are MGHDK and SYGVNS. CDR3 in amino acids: CASSGYGEVYRDSSEAFF. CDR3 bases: TGTGCCAGCAGTGGGTATGGGGAAGTATACCGGGACAGCTCTGAAGCTTTCTTT.

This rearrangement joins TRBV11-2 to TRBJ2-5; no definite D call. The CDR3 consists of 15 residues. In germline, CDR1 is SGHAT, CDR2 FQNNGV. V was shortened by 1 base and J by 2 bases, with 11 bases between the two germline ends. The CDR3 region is CASSLGPQKQETQYF. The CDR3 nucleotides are TGTGCCAGCAGCTTAGGTCCCCAGAAACAAGAGACCCAGTACTTC.

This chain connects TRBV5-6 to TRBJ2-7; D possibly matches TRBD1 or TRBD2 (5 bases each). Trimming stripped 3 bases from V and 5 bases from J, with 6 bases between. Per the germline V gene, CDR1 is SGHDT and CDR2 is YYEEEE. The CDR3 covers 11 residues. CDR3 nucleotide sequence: TGTGCCAGCAGCTCGGGGCACGAGCAGTACTTC. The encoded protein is CASSSGHEQYF. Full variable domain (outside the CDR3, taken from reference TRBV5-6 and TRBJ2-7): DAGVTQSPTHLIKTRGQQVTLRCSPKSGHDTVSWYQQALGQGPQFIFQYYEEEERQRGNFPDRFSGHQFPNYSSELNVNALLLGDSALYLCASSSGHEQYFGPGTRLTVT.

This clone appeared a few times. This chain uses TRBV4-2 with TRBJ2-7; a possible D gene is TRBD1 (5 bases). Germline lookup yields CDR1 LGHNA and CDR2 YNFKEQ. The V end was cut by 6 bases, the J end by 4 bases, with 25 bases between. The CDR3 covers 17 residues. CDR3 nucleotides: TGTGCCAGCAGTCGTGCCACTACAGGTGAAATAGGGTACGAGCAGTACTTC. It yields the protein CASSRATTGEIGYEQYF.

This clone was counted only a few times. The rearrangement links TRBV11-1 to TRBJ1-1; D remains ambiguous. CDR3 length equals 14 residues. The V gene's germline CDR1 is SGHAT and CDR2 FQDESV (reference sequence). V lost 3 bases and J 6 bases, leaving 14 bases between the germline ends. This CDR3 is CASSLGVAASEAFF. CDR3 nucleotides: TGTGCCAGCAGCTTGGGAGTGGCGGCTTCTGAAGCTTTCTTT.

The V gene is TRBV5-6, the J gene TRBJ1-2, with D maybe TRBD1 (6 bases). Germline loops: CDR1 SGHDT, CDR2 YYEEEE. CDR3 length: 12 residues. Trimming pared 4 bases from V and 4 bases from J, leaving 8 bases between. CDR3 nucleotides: TGTGCCAGCAGCGGACAGATCTATGGCTACACCTTC. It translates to CASSGQIYGYTF.

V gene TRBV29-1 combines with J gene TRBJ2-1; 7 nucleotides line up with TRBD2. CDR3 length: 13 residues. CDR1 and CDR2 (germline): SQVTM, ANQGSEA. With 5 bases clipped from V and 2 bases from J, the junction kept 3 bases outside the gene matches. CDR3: CSVRRETYNEQFF. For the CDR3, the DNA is TGCAGCGTTAGGCGGGAGACCTACAATGAGCAGTTCTTC.

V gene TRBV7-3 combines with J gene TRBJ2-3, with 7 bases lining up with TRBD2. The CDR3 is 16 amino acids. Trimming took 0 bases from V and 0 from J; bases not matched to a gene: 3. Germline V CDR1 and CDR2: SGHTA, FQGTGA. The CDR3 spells CASSLTAGESTDTQYF. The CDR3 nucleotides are TGTGCCAGCAGCTTAACGGCGGGGGAGAGCACAGATACGCAGTATTTT.

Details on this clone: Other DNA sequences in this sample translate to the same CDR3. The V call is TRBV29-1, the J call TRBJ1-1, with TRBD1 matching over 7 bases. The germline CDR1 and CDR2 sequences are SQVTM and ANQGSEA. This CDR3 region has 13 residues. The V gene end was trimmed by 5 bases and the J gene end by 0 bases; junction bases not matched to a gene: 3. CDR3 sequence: CSVRQGLNTEAFF. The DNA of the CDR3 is TGCAGCGTTCGACAGGGCTTGAACACTGAAGCTTTCTTT.

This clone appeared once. For the CDR3, the DNA is TGTGCCTGGGATAGGGTCGGCACTAATGAAAAACTGTTTTTT. Translating gives CAWDRVGTNEKLFF. The V and J genes are TRBV30 and TRBJ1-4; D is ambiguous. CDR3 length equals 14 residues. V was pared by 5 bases and J by 2 bases, with 12 bases between. Germline V gene sequence: CDR1 GTSNPN, CDR2 SVGIG (reference sequence).

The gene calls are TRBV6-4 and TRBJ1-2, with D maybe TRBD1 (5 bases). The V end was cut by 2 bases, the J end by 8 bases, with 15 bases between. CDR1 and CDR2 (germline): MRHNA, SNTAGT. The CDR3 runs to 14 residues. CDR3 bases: TGTGCCAGCAGTGACCAGGGAGGTGCGGGCGGCTACACCTTC. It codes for CASSDQGGAGGYTF.

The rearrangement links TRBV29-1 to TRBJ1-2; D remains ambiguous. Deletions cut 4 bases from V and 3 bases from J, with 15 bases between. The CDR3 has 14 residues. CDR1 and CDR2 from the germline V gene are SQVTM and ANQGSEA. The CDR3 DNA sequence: TGCAGCGTTGTGTGGGTCGCGGGAGACTATGGCTACACCTTC. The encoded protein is CSVVWVAGDYGYTF.

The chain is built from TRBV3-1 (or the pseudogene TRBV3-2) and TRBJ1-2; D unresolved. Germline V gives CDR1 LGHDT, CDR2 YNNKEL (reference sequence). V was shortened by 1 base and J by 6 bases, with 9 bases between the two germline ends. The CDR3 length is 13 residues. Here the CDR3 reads CASSQGPNNGYTF. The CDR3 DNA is TGTGCCAGCAGCCAAGGGCCAAACAATGGCTACACCTTC.

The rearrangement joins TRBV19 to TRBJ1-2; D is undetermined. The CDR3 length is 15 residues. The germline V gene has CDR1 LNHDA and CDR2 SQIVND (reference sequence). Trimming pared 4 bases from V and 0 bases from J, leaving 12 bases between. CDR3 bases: TGTGCCAGTAGTAGCTCACGGCCTACTAACTATGGCTACACCTTC. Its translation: CASSSSRPTNYGYTF.

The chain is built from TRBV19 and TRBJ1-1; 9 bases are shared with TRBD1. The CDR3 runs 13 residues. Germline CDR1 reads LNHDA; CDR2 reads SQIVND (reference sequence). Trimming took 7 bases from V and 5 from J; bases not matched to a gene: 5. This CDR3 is CASKGTGLTEAFF. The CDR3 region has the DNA TGTGCCAGTAAAGGGACAGGGCTGACTGAAGCTTTCTTT.

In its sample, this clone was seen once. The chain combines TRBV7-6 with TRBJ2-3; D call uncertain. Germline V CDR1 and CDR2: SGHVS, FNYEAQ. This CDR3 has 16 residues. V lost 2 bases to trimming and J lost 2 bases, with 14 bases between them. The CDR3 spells CASSLLGLGTTDTQYF. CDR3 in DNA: TGTGCCAGCAGCTTATTGGGCCTGGGTACCACAGATACGCAGTATTTT.

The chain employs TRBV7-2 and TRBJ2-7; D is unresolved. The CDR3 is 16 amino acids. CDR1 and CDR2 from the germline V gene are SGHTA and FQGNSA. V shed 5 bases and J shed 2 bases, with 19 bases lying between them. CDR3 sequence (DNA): TGTGCCAGCAGCCCCAGCGCGGCTAGAATTACCTACGAGCAGTACTTC. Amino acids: CASSPSAARITYEQYF.

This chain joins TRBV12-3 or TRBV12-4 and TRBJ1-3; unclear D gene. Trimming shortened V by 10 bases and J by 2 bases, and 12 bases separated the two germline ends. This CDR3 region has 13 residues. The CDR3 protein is CATTGAPGNTIYF. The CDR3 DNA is TGTGCCACCACGGGAGCCCCTGGAAACACCATATATTTT.

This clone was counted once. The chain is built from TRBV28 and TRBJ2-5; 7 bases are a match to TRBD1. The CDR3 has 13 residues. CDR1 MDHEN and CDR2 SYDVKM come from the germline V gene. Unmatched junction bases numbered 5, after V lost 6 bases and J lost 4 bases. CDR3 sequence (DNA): TGTGCCAGCAGAAGACAGGGCTCAGAGACCCAGTACTTC. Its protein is CASRRQGSETQYF.

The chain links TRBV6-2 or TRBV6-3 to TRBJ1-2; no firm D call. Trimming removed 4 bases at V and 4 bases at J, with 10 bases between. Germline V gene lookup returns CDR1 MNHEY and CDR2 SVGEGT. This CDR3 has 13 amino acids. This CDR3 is CASSSTTSYGYTF. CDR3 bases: TGTGCCAGCAGTTCGACAACAAGCTATGGCTACACCTTC.

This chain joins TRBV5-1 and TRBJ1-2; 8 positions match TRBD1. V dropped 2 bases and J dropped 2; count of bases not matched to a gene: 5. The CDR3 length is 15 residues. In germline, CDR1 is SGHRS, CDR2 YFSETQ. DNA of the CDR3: TGCGCCAGCAGCTTAGGACAGGGTCGAAACTATGGCTACACCTTC. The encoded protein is CASSLGQGRNYGYTF.

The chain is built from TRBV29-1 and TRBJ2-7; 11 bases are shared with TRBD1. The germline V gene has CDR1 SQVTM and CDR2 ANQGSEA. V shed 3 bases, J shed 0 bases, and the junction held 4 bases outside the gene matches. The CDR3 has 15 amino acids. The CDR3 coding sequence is TGCAGCGTTGACGAAGGGACAGGGGGCTCCTACGAGCAGTACTTC. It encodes CSVDEGTGGSYEQYF.

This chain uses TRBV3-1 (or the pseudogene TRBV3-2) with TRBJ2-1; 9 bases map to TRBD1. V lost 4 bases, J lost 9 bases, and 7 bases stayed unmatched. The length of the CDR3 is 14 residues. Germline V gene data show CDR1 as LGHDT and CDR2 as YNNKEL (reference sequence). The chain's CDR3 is CASSLGWDRAEQFF. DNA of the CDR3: TGTGCCAGCAGCCTCGGATGGGACAGGGCTGAGCAGTTCTTC.

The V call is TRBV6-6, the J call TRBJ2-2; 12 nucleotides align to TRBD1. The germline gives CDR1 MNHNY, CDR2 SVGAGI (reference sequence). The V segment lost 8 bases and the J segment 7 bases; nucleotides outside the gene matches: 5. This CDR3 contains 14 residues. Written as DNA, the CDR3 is TGTGCCAGCCGGGACAGGGGGCATAACGGGGAGCTGTTTTTT. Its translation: CASRDRGHNGELFF.

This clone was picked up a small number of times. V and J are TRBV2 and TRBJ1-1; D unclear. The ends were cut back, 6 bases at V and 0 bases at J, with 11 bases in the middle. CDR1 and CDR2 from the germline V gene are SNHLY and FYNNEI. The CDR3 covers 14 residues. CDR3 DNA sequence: TGTGCCAGCAGGGCCGGTAAATTGAACACTGAAGCTTTCTTT. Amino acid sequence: CASRAGKLNTEAFF.

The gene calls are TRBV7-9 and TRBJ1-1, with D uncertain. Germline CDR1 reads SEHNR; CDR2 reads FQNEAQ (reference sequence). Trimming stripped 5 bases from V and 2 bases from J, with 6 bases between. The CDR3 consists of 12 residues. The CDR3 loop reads CASSPLNTEAFF. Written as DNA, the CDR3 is TGTGCCAGCAGCCCCCTCAACACTGAAGCTTTCTTT. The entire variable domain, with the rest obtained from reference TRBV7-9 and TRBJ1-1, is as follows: DTGVSQNPRHKITKRGQNVTFRCDPISEHNRLYWYRQTLGQGPEFLTYFQNEAQLEKSRLLSDRFSAERPKGSFSTLEIQRTEQGDSAMYLCASSPLNTEAFFGQGTRLTVV.

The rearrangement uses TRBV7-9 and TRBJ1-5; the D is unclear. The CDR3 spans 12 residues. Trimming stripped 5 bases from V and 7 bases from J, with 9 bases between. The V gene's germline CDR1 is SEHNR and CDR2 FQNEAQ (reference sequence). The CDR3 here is CASSRFHQPQHF. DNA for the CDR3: TGTGCCAGCAGCCGGTTTCACCAGCCCCAGCATTTT.

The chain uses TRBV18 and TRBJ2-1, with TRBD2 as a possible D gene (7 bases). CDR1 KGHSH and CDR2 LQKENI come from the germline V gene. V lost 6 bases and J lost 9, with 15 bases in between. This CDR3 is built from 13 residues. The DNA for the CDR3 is TGTGCCAGCTCTGTTGGGGGGGCCGGTGAGCAGTTCTTC. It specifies CASSVGGAGEQFF.

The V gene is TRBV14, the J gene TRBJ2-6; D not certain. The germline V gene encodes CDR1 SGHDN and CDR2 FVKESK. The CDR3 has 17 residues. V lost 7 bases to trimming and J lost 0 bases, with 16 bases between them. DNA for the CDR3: TGTGCCAGCAAAATGTCGCTACGGTCCTCTGGGGCCAACGTCCTGACTTTC. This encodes CASKMSLRSSGANVLTF.